Listed below are T cell receptor beta chains from one sample, sequenced in a study of T-cell memory formation after mild COVID-19. TCRdb re-derived calls from the 5' RACE reads in MiXCR, one entry per CDR3 protein. This sample yields about 190,000 distinct CDR3 sequences, of which around 18% are seen a single time; 2.4% belongs to the top ten. The specimen was PBMCs or a T cell subset sorted from them (not recorded which). These receptors came from an adult woman who had mild COVID-19 (a few samples of this study predate the infection). Cell type and time point are not known. Each CDR3 is given with its conserved first and last residue. D genes are given only for firm matches. Not every row has a clone size; where given, it reads once, few, many or a size class.

clone size,D gene,J gene,V gene,CDR3 DNA,CDR3 protein
NA,TRBD2,TRBJ2-6,TRBV7-9,TGTGCCAGCAGCATTAGCGGGGGTTCCTCTGGGGCCAACGTCCTGACTTTC,CASSISGGSSGANVLTF
NA,NA,TRBJ2-3,TRBV14,TGTGCCAGCAGCCAAGATAGTGTCACAGATACGCAGTATTTT,CASSQDSVTDTQYF
few,TRBD2,TRBJ2-1,TRBV10-3,TGTGCCATCAGTGAGTGGACTAGCGGGAGAGAGCAGTTCTTC,CAISEWTSGREQFF
many,NA,TRBJ1-1,TRBV5-1,TGCGCCAGCAGCTTTGAGAACACTGAAGCTTTCTTT,CASSFENTEAFF
NA,NA,TRBJ2-1,TRBV19,TGTGCCAGTAGTATAGGTAACCTCCTAGCGAGTTACAATGAGCAGTTCTTC,CASSIGNLLASYNEQFF
few,NA,TRBJ2-7,TRBV19,TGTGCCAGTAGTCGGCAGGCCAACGAGCAGTACTTC,CASSRQANEQYF
few,TRBD1,TRBJ2-7,TRBV4-1,TGCGCCAGCAGCCAATCCGGGACAGGGGAGCTGGAGCAGTACTTC,CASSQSGTGELEQYF
NA,NA,TRBJ2-7,TRBV20-1,TGCAGTGCTAGAGACAACCTCCACGAGCAGTACTTC,CSARDNLHEQYF
NA,NA,TRBJ2-6,TRBV7-7,TGTGCTAGCAGTCCAGACTTGGGGGCCAACGTCCTGACTTTC,CASSPDLGANVLTF
few,NA,TRBJ1-2,TRBV7-7,TGTGCCAGCAGCCCCATAAGTGAGGCGGCTAACTATGGCTACACCTTC,CASSPISEAANYGYTF
NA,TRBD1,TRBJ2-7,TRBV6-5,TGTGCCAGCAGTTCCGCCGGGACAGGGGGCTACGAGCAGTACTTC,CASSSAGTGGYEQYF
NA,TRBD2,TRBJ2-2,TRBV5-1,TGCGCCAGCAGCAATAGCGGGAGCAACACCGGGGAGCTGTTTTTT,CASSNSGSNTGELFF
NA,NA,TRBJ1-4,TRBV19,TGTGCCAGTAGTAGGAGGGTTGAAAAACTGTTTTTT,CASSRRVEKLFF
NA,TRBD2,TRBJ2-3,TRBV7-2,TGTGCCAGCAGCTATACTAGCGTCAGCACAGATACGCAGTATTTT,CASSYTSVSTDTQYF
NA,TRBD1,TRBJ2-1,TRBV5-1,TGCGCCAGCAGCAAAATACAGGGGGTCAATGAGCAGTTCTTC,CASSKIQGVNEQFF
few,NA,TRBJ2-1,TRBV5-6,TGTGCCAGCAGCTGGGACCACCGATCGGGTTACAATGAGCAGTTCTTC,CASSWDHRSGYNEQFF
NA,TRBD1,TRBJ1-2,TRBV5-6,TGTGCCAGCAGACCCCTGACAGGGAACTATGGCTACACCTTC,CASRPLTGNYGYTF
few,NA,TRBJ2-7,TRBV4-3,TGCGCCAGCAGCCAAGATCTAGGCGGGACTGCCTACGAGCAGTACTTC,CASSQDLGGTAYEQYF
few,NA,TRBJ2-3,TRBV12-3/TRBV12-4,TGTGCCAGCAGTCCAGGCCGGGCCAGGGCAGATACGCAGTATTTT,CASSPGRARADTQYF
NA,NA,TRBJ1-2,TRBV2,TGTGCCAGCAGTGATGGGGGCGCAACATACGGCTACACCTTC,CASSDGGATYGYTF
few,TRBD1,TRBJ1-1,TRBV6-2/TRBV6-3,TGTGCCAGCAGACCGCACTCAGGGGGCGCGAACACTGAAGCTTTCTTT,CASRPHSGGANTEAFF
few,NA,TRBJ1-1,TRBV4-1,TGCGCCAGCAGCCAGGCAGGGCTGAACACTGAAGCTTTCTTT,CASSQAGLNTEAFF
few,TRBD2,TRBJ2-1,TRBV4-3,TGCGCCAGCAGCCTACGGGGGGAGGTTTACAATGAGCAGTTCTTC,CASSLRGEVYNEQFF
few,NA,TRBJ2-1,TRBV21-1,TGTGCCAGCAGCAAAGAGAATGAGCAGTTCTTC,CASSKENEQFF
NA,NA,TRBJ1-2,TRBV5-5,TGTGCCAGCAGCTTGGGGGCAGGAACTAACTATGGCTACACCTTC,CASSLGAGTNYGYTF
few,NA,TRBJ2-1,TRBV29-1,TGCAGCGCCCGCGCCGGCAGCCGGGACTCCGAAGAGCAGTTCTTC,CSARAGSRDSEEQFF
NA,NA,TRBJ2-3,TRBV5-1,TGCGCCAGCAGCTTGGGCGGGACACCTGAGAGTACGCAGTATTTT,CASSLGGTPESTQYF
NA,NA,TRBJ2-1,TRBV5-4,TGTGCCAGCAGCTTGGGGGCCGGGATGGAGCAGTTCTTC,CASSLGAGMEQFF
few,NA,TRBJ2-2,TRBV27,TGTGCCAGCCAACATAGACCGGACACCGGGGAGCTGTTTTTT,CASQHRPDTGELFF
NA,TRBD1,TRBJ1-5,TRBV20-1,TGCAGTGCCATACAGGGGGCCTATAGCAATCAGCCCCAGCATTTT,CSAIQGAYSNQPQHF
NA,TRBD1,TRBJ2-1,TRBV7-8,TGTGCCAGCAGCCCTTTTGGACAGGGGTCCTACAATGAGCAGTTCTTC,CASSPFGQGSYNEQFF
NA,NA,TRBJ2-7,TRBV11-1,TGTGCCAGCAGCTTAGCAGGGTTCGAGAGCGAGCAGTACTTC,CASSLAGFESEQYF
NA,TRBD2,TRBJ2-5,TRBV4-3,TGCGCCAGCGCGGGGGGGTGGGGAGAGACCCAGTACTTC,CASAGGWGETQYF
NA,TRBD1,TRBJ2-1,TRBV24-1,TGTGCCACCAGTGATCTCTCGTCGACAGGGAAGCATGAGCAGTTCTTC,CATSDLSSTGKHEQFF
NA,NA,TRBJ1-2,TRBV3-1,TGTGCCAGCCGCAGTGGGGGGTCTAACTATGGCTACACCTTC,CASRSGGSNYGYTF
many,NA,TRBJ2-1,TRBV29-1,TGCAGCGTCAACAGGGAGATCAATGAGCAGTTCTTC,CSVNREINEQFF
NA,TRBD2,TRBJ2-5,TRBV12-3/TRBV12-4,TGTGCCAGCAGTGTTAGCGGGAGCGAGGAGACCCAGTACTTC,CASSVSGSEETQYF
few,NA,TRBJ2-7,TRBV5-1,TGCGCCAGCAGATCACATCAAAACTCCTACGAGCAGTACTTC,CASRSHQNSYEQYF
few,NA,TRBJ1-4,TRBV12-3/TRBV12-4,TGTGCCAGCAGTCCAGGACTGAAAAAACTGTTTTTT,CASSPGLKKLFF
many,NA,TRBJ2-5,TRBV24-1,TGTGCCACCAGTGACCCCCGGACACGACTGGAGACCCAGTACTTC,CATSDPRTRLETQYF
few,TRBD1,TRBJ1-6,TRBV5-5,TGTGCCAGCAGCTGGTCGGACAGGGGGGATTCACCCCTCCACTTT,CASSWSDRGDSPLHF
NA,TRBD1,TRBJ1-2,TRBV19,TGTGCCAGTGCAGACAGGGTAGGCGGTGGCTACACCTTC,CASADRVGGGYTF
NA,TRBD1,TRBJ1-2,TRBV7-2,TGTGCCAGCAGCTTATCAGGGGGGGTCAACTATGGCTACACCTTC,CASSLSGGVNYGYTF
few,TRBD1,TRBJ2-1,TRBV2,TGTGCCAGCAGGGGACAGGGGATAAGCTCCTACAATGAGCAGTTCTTC,CASRGQGISSYNEQFF
NA,TRBD2,TRBJ2-7,TRBV20-1,TGCAGTGCTAGACCCTTACTAGCGGGGGGTCCCTACGAGCAGTACTTC,CSARPLLAGGPYEQYF
NA,TRBD1,TRBJ1-5,TRBV7-8,TGTGCCAGCGCCAGGGACAGGGGGCCGGATCAGCCCCAGCATTTT,CASARDRGPDQPQHF
NA,NA,TRBJ2-3,TRBV10-3,TGTGCCATCAGTGAGCCAAGGACTACGCCATCTAGCACAGATACGCAGTATTTT,CAISEPRTTPSSTDTQYF
many,NA,TRBJ2-2,TRBV7-2,TGTGCCAGCAGCTTACCCCCATCCCACGGCGGGGAGCTGTTTTTT,CASSLPPSHGGELFF
few,TRBD2,TRBJ2-7,TRBV5-4,TGTGCCAGCAGCGCGAGCGGGGGTAGGGGCTACGAGCAGTACTTC,CASSASGGRGYEQYF
many,NA,TRBJ2-5,TRBV7-2,TGTGCCAGCAGCTTTGGGGTGGTAGAGACCCAGTACTTC,CASSFGVVETQYF
NA,TRBD1,TRBJ1-1,TRBV29-1,TGCAGCGTTGGGTTAAGACAGGGGAGAACTGAAGCTTTCTTT,CSVGLRQGRTEAFF
few,TRBD2,TRBJ2-1,TRBV4-3,TGCGCCAGCAGCCAAGACCCCCCGGGACTAGCGGGAGTGAATGAGCAGTTCTTC,CASSQDPPGLAGVNEQFF
few,NA,TRBJ2-5,TRBV7-2,TGTGCCAGCAGCCGCTGGGGGGAGGAGACCCAGTACTTC,CASSRWGEETQYF
many,TRBD1,TRBJ2-7,TRBV2,TGTGCCAGCAGTGGACAGGGCGGACAGGGGACCTACGAGCAGTACTTC,CASSGQGGQGTYEQYF
few,TRBD1,TRBJ1-4,TRBV7-9,TGTGCCGGCAGCCAGGGACAGGGAAAGGAAAAACTGTTTTTT,CAGSQGQGKEKLFF
NA,NA,TRBJ2-2,TRBV7-2,TGTGCCAGCAGCCCTCTGGGAGTTACCGGGGAGCTGTTTTTT,CASSPLGVTGELFF
NA,NA,TRBJ1-1,TRBV7-9,TGTGCCAGCAGCTTAGGGGTCGGCACGGGGGGGCGAACTGAAGCTTTCTTT,CASSLGVGTGGRTEAFF
few,TRBD2,TRBJ2-1,TRBV2,TGTGCCAGCAGTGTGTACCTAGCGGGGGGAACGCAGTTCTTC,CASSVYLAGGTQFF
many,TRBD2,TRBJ2-1,TRBV6-5,TGTGCCAGCAGTCAACTAGCGGGAGGGTTCAATGAGCAGTTCTTC,CASSQLAGGFNEQFF
few,TRBD1,TRBJ2-2,TRBV9,TGTGCCAGCAAGGGACAGGGCTACACCGGGGAGCTGTTTTTT,CASKGQGYTGELFF